The rows below give T cell receptor beta chains drawn from one sample of a study of T cells expressing NK-cell markers. Each CDR3 protein gets one entry in TCRdb, which reprocessed the 5' RACE reads and gives no DNA. This table lists about 440,000 distinct CDR3 sequences. Source material: blood T cells: a sorted CD56 or NKG2C T cell subset, CD4+ or CD8+ T cells, or bulk PBMC T cells (not recorded which). The receptors derive from a woman aged 18-70 years in good health. CDR3s include the opening cysteine and the closing phenylalanine or tryptophan.

TRBV9,TRBJ2-7,CASSVSGRAWEQYF
TRBV29-1,TRBJ2-1,CSVANYNEQFF
TRBV29-1,TRBJ2-2,CSVEGRLNTGELFF
TRBV7-2,TRBJ2-1,CASSLGLLDEQFF
TRBV12-3/TRBV12-4,TRBJ1-1,CASSSQTGRNTEAFF
TRBV29-1,TRBJ2-3,CSAHLGTDTQYF
TRBV20-1,TRBJ1-1,CSARGPANTEAFF
TRBV6-2/TRBV6-3,TRBJ1-2,CASSRQGKDYGYTF
TRBV30,TRBJ1-5,CAWSVTQSNQPQHF
TRBV20-1,TRBJ1-2,CSASPTGAQDGYTF
TRBV5-1,TRBJ2-1,CASSGRTSDAIEQFF
TRBV5-1,TRBJ2-1,CASSLAASRGDEQFF
TRBV20-1,TRBJ2-1,CSARVNGGAPNEQFF
TRBV4-3,TRBJ1-2,CASSQFLGIGGYTF
TRBV7-9,TRBJ2-1,CASSSPAGPNEQFF
TRBV7-2,TRBJ2-3,CASSPALPDTQYF
TRBV27,TRBJ2-5,CASRTQAPQETQYF
TRBV20-1,TRBJ1-1,CSAKILNTEAFF
TRBV29-1,TRBJ2-1,CSVSGLAGVSYNEQFF
TRBV5-1,TRBJ1-2,CASSLEGQKPNYGYTF
TRBV4-3,TRBJ2-7,CASSQDGRVGEQYF
TRBV10-3,TRBJ2-1,CATQTSGIGNEQFF
TRBV9,TRBJ2-3,CASSPYLAGGPPDTQYF
TRBV28,TRBJ2-7,CASSSTRGHYEQYF
TRBV28,TRBJ2-1,CASGSGGEGEQFF
TRBV7-9,TRBJ2-2,CASSPGQAEATGELFF
TRBV12-3/TRBV12-4,TRBJ2-1,CASSYGDSSYNEQFF
TRBV5-6,TRBJ2-5,CASSGGRWTGETQYF
TRBV7-9,TRBJ1-1,CASSSPGQGLNTEAFF
TRBV4-3,TRBJ1-5,CASSQNVRQPQHF
TRBV7-7,TRBJ2-3,CASSRLADHGDTQYF